This TCR beta chain originates from a study of blood T cell repertoires in COVID-19 (dated by TCRdb to about 2020). Notes on the research overall: Samples from collaborators originated in the United States, Italy and Spain and spanned both the acute and convalescent phases of COVID-19. The sample metadata nearly always contained a de-identified subject ID, COVID-19 status, age in years and sex. Where HLA class I and class II types were available, the types were taken from metadata supplied by the sample provider, not from assay-based typing. The material from the prospective study consisted of cDNA or gDNA derived from T cells, B-cell-depleted T cells, or PBMCs. Samples were obtained from the ongoing ImmuneRACE study (first 160 participants) and from 1,254 subjects provided by 6 global collaborators. The repertoires were released in a freely available public database intended as a resource for research on the immune response to SARS-CoV-2. Deeply sampled blood TCRbeta repertoires from subjects exposed to, actively infected with, or recovered from COVID-19 were included in the dataset.

The CDR3, cysteine through phenylalanine, is 14 amino acids long. The entry retains the CDR3 DNA only, 42 bases that are in frame from base 1. The germline V gene specifies MNHNS as CDR1 and SASEGT as CDR2. The V end loses 2 bases and the J end loses 4 bases, and a stretch of 9 bases separates them. Notes on this clone: What antigen it recognizes has not been identified. Per-base quality was not reported, and no clone a single base away is much larger than it.

TCRbeta CDR3 regions were amplified from genomic DNA by means of the immunoSEQ Assay, a bias-controlled multiplex PCR. Concerning the study's data processing: Nucleated cell counts per sample were estimated from amplification of reference gene primers within the assay. To quantify the absolute abundance of each unique TCRbeta CDR3 rearrangement, sequence reads were collapsed and filtered. Productive Simpson clonality was computed per sample as the square root of Simpson's diversity index over productive rearrangements. TCRdb's version of the immuneACCESS table is confined to in-frame rearrangements and falls short of the full clone set. An unresolved V gene accounts for under half of the shortfall where checked; the remainder is of unknown origin. The V and J calls and the clone size are those of that table, but D and trimming were determined from the DNA. A total of some 150,000 clones appear in this sample, approximately 80% of them only once. Around 10% of the sample rests with the top ten.

One collaborating source in Seattle enrolled patients while the patients were actively infected and followed the patients over time throughout the course of disease. Collaborating institutions collected whole blood in K2EDTA tubes following their own protocols. Collaborator samples were shipped for TCRbeta analysis as frozen whole blood, isolated PBMCs, or DNA extracted from either sample type. On the study overall, not on this receptor specifically: The quantity of clinical and demographic metadata differed by source and by participant and was supplied without curation.

This sequence was found in a woman aged 55 to 70 with COVID-19, enrolled during active disease. This receptor chain uses TRBV6-1 and TRBJ1-3, with no confidently assigned D gene. The specimen sequenced was peripheral blood. The DNA reads as follows: TGTGCCAGCAGTGAATCCATTTTCGGAAACACCATATATTTT. The encoded protein is CASSESIFGNTIYF.